The rows below give T cell receptor beta chains drawn from one sample of a study of T cells in Graves' hyperthyroidism and ophthalmopathy. MiXCR, run by TCRdb on the multiplex PCR reads, gives a single entry per CDR3 protein. In the table there are more than 35,000 distinct CDR3 sequences, around 45% of which are singletons. Material: peripheral blood or thyroid tissue (not recorded which). All receptors come from a woman aged 45-59 years with Graves' hyperthyroidism. Both conserved end residues are part of each CDR3. The D gene is left open where the match is weak. Clone size is given for some rows only: seen once, a few or many times, or a class if the clone is expanded.

V gene	D gene	CDR3 length	clone size	J gene	CDR3 protein	CDR3 DNA
TRBV15	.	21	.	TRBJ1-2	CATSKAGALRAGDRGAYGYTF	TGTGCCACCAGCAAAGCGGGGGCGTTAAGGGCCGGGGACCGAGGAGCGTATGGCTACACCTTC
TRBV10-3	.	10	.	TRBJ1-6	CAAGVSPLHF	TGTGCCGCAGGGGTTTCACCCCTCCACTTT
TRBV20-1	.	14	many	TRBJ1-1	CSARDRLRHTEAFF	TGCAGTGCTAGAGATAGGCTCAGGCACACTGAAGCTTTCTTT
TRBV5-8	.	14	many	TRBJ1-4	CASSPGQGHEKLFF	TGTGCCAGCAGCCCTGGGCAGGGTCATGAAAAACTGTTTTTT
TRBV5-1	.	14	many	TRBJ1-6	CASRLEDLNSPLHF	TGCGCCAGCAGATTAGAGGACCTAAATTCACCCCTCCACTTT
TRBV29-1	.	15	.	TRBJ1-3	CSVRGFDPAGNTIYF	TGCAGCGTTCGGGGGTTTGACCCCGCTGGAAACACCATATATTTT
TRBV7-9	TRBD2	12	few	TRBJ2-7	CASSSGRNEQYF	TGTGCCAGCAGTAGCGGGAGAAATGAGCAGTACTTC
TRBV7-9	TRBD1	15	.	TRBJ1-2	CASSPGQGRGYGYTF	TGTGCCAGCAGTCCGGGACAGGGGAGAGGCTATGGCTACACCTTC
TRBV7-2	.	13	many	TRBJ1-5	CASSFNGYQPQHF	TGTGCCAGCAGCTTCAATGGTTATCAGCCCCAGCATTTT
TRBV7-8	.	16	many	TRBJ2-2	CASSFMGHQNTGELFF	TGTGCCAGCAGCTTTATGGGACACCAGAACACCGGGGAGCTGTTTTTT
TRBV5-1	.	13	many	TRBJ2-3	CASSLGLPDTQYF	TGCGCCAGCAGCTTGGGACTTCCAGATACGCAGTATTTT
TRBV10-3	TRBD1	14	.	TRBJ1-2	CAISARGQIYGYTF	TGTGCCATCAGTGCCAGGGGACAGATCTATGGCTACACCTTC